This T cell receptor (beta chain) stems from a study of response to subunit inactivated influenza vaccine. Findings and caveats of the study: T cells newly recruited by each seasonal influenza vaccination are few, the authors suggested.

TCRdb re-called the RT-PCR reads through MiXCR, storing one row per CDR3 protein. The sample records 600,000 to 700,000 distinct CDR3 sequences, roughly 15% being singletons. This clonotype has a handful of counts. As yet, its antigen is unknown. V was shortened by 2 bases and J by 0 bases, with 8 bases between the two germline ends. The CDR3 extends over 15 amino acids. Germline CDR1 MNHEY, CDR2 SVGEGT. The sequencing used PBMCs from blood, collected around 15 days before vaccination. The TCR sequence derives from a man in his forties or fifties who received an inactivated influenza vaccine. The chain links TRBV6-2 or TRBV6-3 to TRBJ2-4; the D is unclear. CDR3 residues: CASSYGLVAKNIQYF. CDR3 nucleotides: TGTGCCAGCAGTTACGGTCTAGTAGCCAAAAACATTCAGTACTTC.